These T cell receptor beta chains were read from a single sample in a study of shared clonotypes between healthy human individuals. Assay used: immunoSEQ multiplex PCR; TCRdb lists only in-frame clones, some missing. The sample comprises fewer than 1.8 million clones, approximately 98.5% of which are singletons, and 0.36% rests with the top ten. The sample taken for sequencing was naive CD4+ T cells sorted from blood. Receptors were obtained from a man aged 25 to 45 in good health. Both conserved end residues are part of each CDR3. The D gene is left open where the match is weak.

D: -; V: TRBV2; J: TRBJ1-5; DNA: TGTGCCAGCAGTGCCGAAGGTATGGACCAGCCCCAGCATTTT; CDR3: CASSAEGMDQPQHF
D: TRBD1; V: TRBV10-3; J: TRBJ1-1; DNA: TGTGCCATCATCCGGGACAGGGGGGAGAACACTGAAGCTTTCTTT; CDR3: CAIIRDRGENTEAFF
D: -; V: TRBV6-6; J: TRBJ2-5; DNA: TGTGCCAGCAGTTCCCTGACTCAAGAGACCCAGTACTTC; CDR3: CASSSLTQETQYF
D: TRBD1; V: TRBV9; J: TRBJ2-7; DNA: TGTGCCAGCAGCGTAGGGACAGGGGATTTCTACGAGCAGTACTTC; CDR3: CASSVGTGDFYEQYF
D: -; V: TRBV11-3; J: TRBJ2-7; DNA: TGTGCCAGCAGCTTAGAATATGAAGGCGAGCAGTACTTC; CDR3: CASSLEYEGEQYF
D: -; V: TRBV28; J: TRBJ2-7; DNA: TGTGCCAGCAGTTTAGGGGGACACTCCTTTGGGGACTACGAGCAGTACTTC; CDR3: CASSLGGHSFGDYEQYF
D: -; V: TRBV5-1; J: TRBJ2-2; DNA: TGCGCCAGCAGCTTAGGGACATCCACCGGGGAGCTGTTTTTT; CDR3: CASSLGTSTGELFF
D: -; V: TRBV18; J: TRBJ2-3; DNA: TGTGCCAGCTCACCACCGAGGTTTGGGGACGGCACAGATACGCAGTATTTT; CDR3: CASSPPRFGDGTDTQYF
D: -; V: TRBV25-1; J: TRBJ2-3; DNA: TGTGCCAGCAGTGTGACGGCGAGTCTGGCTACGCAGTATTTT; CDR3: CASSVTASLATQYF
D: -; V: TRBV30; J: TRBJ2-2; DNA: TGTGCCTGGAGTGTTGATGCCGCAAACACCGGGGAGCTGTTTTTT; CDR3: CAWSVDAANTGELFF